Below are 12 T cell receptor beta chains sequenced from a single sample in a study of shared clonotypes between healthy human individuals. CD45RO-negative cells were positively selected for CCR7, leaving out terminally differentiated effector memory CD45RA+ cells. Profiled with immunoSEQ multiplex PCR; TCRdb holds only in-frame clones, not every one. The repertoire holds about 2.1 million clones, around 93% seen once, with less than 2% in the top ten. Input material: naive CD8+ T cells from PBMCs. These receptors originate from a man younger than 30 in good health. Some clones in this sample may be carry-over from other donors' samples.

The chain is built from TRBV4-1 and TRBJ2-3; tentatively, D is TRBD1 or TRBD2 (5 bases each). Trimming stripped 3 bases from V and 3 bases from J, with 19 bases between. Germline V gives CDR1 MGHRA, CDR2 YSYEKL. The CDR3 contains 17 residues. The CDR3 loop is CASSQPNMGVRTDTQYF. CDR3 DNA: TGCGCCAGCAGCCAGCCCAACATGGGGGTCCGAACAGATACGCAGTATTTT.

V usage is TRBV15 and J usage is TRBJ2-7, with unresolved D. CDR1 and CDR2 from the germline V gene are LNHNV and YYDKDF (reference sequence). The CDR3 is 19 residues long. V shed 0 bases and J shed 0 bases, with 21 bases lying between them. CDR3: CATSRDKRMGIGSSYEQYF. CDR3 in DNA: TGTGCCACCAGCAGAGATAAGAGGATGGGTATTGGAAGCTCCTACGAGCAGTACTTC.

The V and J genes are TRBV5-1 and TRBJ2-7, with D possibly TRBD2 on 5 matching bases. Trimming pared 1 base from V and 2 bases from J, leaving 10 bases between. The CDR3 runs to 14 residues. Per the germline V gene, CDR1 is SGHRS and CDR2 is YFSETQ. The CDR3 here is CASSLFKGAYEQYF. In nucleotides, the CDR3 is TGCGCCAGCAGCTTGTTTAAGGGAGCCTACGAGCAGTACTTC.

V gene TRBV19 combines with J gene TRBJ1-1, with D tentatively TRBD1 (6 bases). Germline CDR1 and CDR2: LNHDA and SQIVND (reference sequence). The CDR3 covers 14 residues. V lost 2 bases, J lost 4 bases, and 11 bases lay in between. CDR3 sequence reads: CASSIKGGGTEAFF. The DNA for the CDR3 is TGTGCCAGTAGTATAAAAGGAGGGGGCACTGAAGCTTTCTTT.

The chain links TRBV29-1 to TRBJ2-7, with 9 bases identical to TRBD2. The germline gives CDR1 SQVTM, CDR2 ANQGSEA. J gave up 1 base and V 5 bases, and 9 bases lay outside the gene matches. This CDR3 has 15 residues. The CDR3 spells CSVWLAGEQSYEQYF. CDR3 DNA sequence: TGCAGCGTTTGGTTAGCGGGAGAACAGTCCTACGAGCAGTACTTC.

This clone turned up a few times. The chain links TRBV4-1 to TRBJ2-2; D unclear. The CDR3 loop spans 12 amino acids. The ends were cut back, 4 bases at V and 6 bases at J, with 6 bases in the middle. Germline V CDR1 and CDR2: MGHRA, YSYEKL. CDR3 in DNA: TGCGCCAGCAGCCCCCCAGCCGGGGAGCTGTTTTTT. This sequence encodes CASSPPAGELFF.

V usage is TRBV11-2 and J usage is TRBJ2-6, with TRBD2 matching over 9 bases. The length of the CDR3 is 17 residues. From germline, CDR1 is SGHAT and CDR2 FQNNGV. V trimming: 7 bases; J trimming: 3 bases; junction bases outside the gene matches: 10. The CDR3 region has the DNA TGTGCCAGCACTTTAGCGGGAGTGTCCTTTGGGGCCAACGTCCTGACTTTC. It translates to CASTLAGVSFGANVLTF.

The V and J genes are TRBV15 and TRBJ1-3, with 8 bases that match TRBD1. This CDR3 comprises 15 residues. Per germline, CDR1 LNHNV and CDR2 YYDKDF (reference sequence). J was trimmed by 4 bases and V by 8 bases; bases with no gene match: 10. The DNA of the CDR3 is TGTGCCACCTCAGCTGACAGGGGATCGGGAAACACCATATATTTT. Translation: CATSADRGSGNTIYF.

The chain carries TRBV4-3 and TRBJ2-3; D may be TRBD2 (5 bases). Between the trimmed V and J ends, which lost 4 bases and 0 bases, there was a span of 11 bases. The CDR3 is 15 amino acids. CDR1 LGHNA and CDR2 YSLEER come from the germline V gene. DNA of the CDR3: TGCGCCAGCAGCCGTAGCGTGGAAAGCACAGATACGCAGTATTTT. This translates into CASSRSVESTDTQYF.

This clone showed up just once. The chain links TRBV2 to TRBJ2-7, with D perhaps TRBD1 or TRBD2 (5 bases each). The V gene's germline CDR1 is SNHLY and CDR2 FYNNEI. The CDR3 has 15 residues. V was trimmed by 9 bases and J by 2 bases, leaving 20 bases between them. The CDR3 protein is CASFGGVGLPYEQYF. CDR3 in DNA: TGTGCCAGTTTTGGGGGAGTGGGGCTTCCCTACGAGCAGTACTTC.

V is TRBV5-3 and J is TRBJ2-5; TRBD2 might be the D (7 bases). Being an ORF, TRBV5-3 has a function that is uncertain. Trimming cost V 6 bases and J 5 bases, with 29 bases left between them. This CDR3 comprises 18 residues. CDR3 amino acids: CARTTGRTRGLLRETQYF. CDR3 nucleotide sequence: TGTGCCAGAACCACCGGCAGGACTAGGGGGTTGCTTCGGGAGACCCAGTACTTC.

The chain has TRBV11-2 and TRBJ1-3; D gene uncertain. Germline V lookup: CDR1 SGHAT, CDR2 FQNNGV. The CDR3 covers 18 residues. The V end was cut by 3 bases, the J end by 0 bases, with 18 bases between. CDR3 in amino acids: CASSFEMGRGFSGNTIYF. The CDR3 nucleotides read TGTGCCAGCAGCTTTGAGATGGGAAGAGGGTTCTCTGGAAACACCATATATTTT.